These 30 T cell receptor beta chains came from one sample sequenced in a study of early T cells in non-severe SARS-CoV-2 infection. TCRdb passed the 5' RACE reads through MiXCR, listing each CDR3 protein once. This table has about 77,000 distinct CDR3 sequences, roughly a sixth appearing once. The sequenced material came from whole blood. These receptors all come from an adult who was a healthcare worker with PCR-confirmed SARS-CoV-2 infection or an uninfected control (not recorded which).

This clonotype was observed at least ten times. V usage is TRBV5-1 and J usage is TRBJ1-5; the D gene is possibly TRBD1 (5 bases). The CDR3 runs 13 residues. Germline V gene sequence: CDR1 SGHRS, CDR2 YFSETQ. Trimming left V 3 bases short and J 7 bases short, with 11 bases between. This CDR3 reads CASSYNGDQPQHF. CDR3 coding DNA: TGCGCCAGCAGCTATAATGGGGACCAGCCCCAGCATTTT.

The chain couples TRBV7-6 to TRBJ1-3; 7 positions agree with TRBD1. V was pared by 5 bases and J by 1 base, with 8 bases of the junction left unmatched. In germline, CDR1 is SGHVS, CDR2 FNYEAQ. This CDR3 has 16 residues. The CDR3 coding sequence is TGTGCCAGCAGCCTAGGGACAGCTGCTTCTGGAAACACCATATATTTT. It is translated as CASSLGTAASGNTIYF.

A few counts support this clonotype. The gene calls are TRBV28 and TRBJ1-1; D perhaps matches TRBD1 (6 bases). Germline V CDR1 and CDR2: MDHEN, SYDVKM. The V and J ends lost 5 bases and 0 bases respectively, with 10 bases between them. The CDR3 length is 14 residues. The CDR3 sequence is CASSTQGLNTEAFF. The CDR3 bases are TGTGCCAGCAGTACACAGGGACTGAACACTGAAGCTTTCTTT.

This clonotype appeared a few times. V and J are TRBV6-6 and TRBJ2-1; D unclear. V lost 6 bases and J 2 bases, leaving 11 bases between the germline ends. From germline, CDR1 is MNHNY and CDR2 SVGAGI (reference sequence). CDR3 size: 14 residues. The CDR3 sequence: CASRERLTYNEQFF. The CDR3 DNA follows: TGTGCCAGCAGAGAAAGGCTGACCTACAATGAGCAGTTCTTC.

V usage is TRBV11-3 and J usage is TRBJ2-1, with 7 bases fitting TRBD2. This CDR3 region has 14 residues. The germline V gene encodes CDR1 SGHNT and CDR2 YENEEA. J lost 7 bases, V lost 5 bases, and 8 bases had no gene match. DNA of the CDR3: TGTGCCAGCAGCGGCTGGCGGGAGTGGAATGAGCAGTTCTTC. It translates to CASSGWREWNEQFF. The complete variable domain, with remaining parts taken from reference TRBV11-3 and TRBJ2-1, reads EAGVVQSPRYKIIEKKQPVAFWCNPISGHNTLYWYLQNLGQGPELLIRYENEEAVDDSQLPKDRFSAERLKGVDSTLKIQPAELGDSAVYLCASSGWREWNEQFFGPGTRLTVL.

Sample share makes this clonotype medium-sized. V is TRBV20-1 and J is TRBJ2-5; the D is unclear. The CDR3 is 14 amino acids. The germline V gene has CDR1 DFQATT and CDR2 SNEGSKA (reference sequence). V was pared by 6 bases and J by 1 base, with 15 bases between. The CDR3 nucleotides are TGCAGTGCGGCTCCTTCTAGTTTCCAAGAGACCCAGTACTTC. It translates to CSAAPSSFQETQYF.

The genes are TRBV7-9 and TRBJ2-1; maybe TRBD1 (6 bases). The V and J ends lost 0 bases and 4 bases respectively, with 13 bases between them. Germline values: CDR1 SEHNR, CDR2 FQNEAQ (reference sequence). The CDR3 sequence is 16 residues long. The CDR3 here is CASSLASWTAYNEQFF. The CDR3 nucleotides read TGTGCCAGCAGCTTAGCATCCTGGACAGCGTACAATGAGCAGTTCTTC.

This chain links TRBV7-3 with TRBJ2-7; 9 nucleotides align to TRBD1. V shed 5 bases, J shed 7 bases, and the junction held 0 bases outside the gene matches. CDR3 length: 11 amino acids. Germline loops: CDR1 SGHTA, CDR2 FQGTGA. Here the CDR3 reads CASSGTGEQYF. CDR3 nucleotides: TGTGCCAGCAGCGGGACAGGGGAGCAGTACTTC. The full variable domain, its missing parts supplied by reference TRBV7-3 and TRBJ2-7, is GAGVSQTPSNKVTEKGKYVELRCDPISGHTALYWYRQSLGQGPEFLIYFQGTGAADDSGLPNDRFFAVRPEGSVSTLKIQRTERGDSAVYLCASSGTGEQYFGPGTRLTVT.

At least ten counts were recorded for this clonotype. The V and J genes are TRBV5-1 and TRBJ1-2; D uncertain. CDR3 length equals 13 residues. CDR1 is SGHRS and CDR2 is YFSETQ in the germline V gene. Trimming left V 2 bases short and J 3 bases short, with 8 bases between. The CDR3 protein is CASSFGPHYGYTF. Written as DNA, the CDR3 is TGCGCCAGCAGCTTTGGGCCGCACTATGGCTACACCTTC.

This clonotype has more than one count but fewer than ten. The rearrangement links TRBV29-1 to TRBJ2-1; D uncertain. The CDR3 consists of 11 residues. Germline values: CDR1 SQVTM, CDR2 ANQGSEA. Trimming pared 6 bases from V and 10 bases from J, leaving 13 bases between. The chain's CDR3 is CSVGAQGEQFF. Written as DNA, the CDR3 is TGCAGCGTAGGCGCCCAAGGGGAGCAGTTCTTC.

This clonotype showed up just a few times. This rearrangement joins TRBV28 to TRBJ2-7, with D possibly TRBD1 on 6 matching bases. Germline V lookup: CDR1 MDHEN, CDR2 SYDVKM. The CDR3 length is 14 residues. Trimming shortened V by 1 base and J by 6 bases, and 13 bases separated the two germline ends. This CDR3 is CASSLLGALAEQYF. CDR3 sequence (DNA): TGTGCCAGCAGTTTATTGGGGGCTCTAGCCGAGCAGTACTTC.

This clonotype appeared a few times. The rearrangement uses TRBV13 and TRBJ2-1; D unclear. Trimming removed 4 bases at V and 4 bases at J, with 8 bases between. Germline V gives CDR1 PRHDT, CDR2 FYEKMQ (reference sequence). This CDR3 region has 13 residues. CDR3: CASSSASYNEQFF. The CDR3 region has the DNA TGTGCCAGCAGCTCAGCTAGTTACAATGAGCAGTTCTTC. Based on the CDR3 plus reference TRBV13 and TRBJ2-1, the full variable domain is AAGVIQSPRHLIKEKRETATLKCYPIPRHDTVYWYQQGPGQDPQFLISFYEKMQSDKGSIPDRFSAQQFSDYHSELNMSSLELGDSALYFCASSSASYNEQFFGPGTRLTVL.

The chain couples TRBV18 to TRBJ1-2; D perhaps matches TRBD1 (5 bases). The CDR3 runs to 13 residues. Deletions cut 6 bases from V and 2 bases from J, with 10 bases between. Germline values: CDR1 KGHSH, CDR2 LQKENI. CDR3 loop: CASSTGQNYGYTF. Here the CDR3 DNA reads TGTGCCAGCTCGACGGGGCAAAACTATGGCTACACCTTC. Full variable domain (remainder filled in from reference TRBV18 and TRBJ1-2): NAGVMQNPRHLVRRRGQEARLRCSPMKGHSHVYWYRQLPEEGLKFMVYLQKENIIDESGMPKERFSAEFPKEGPSILRIQQVVRGDSAAYFCASSTGQNYGYTFGSGTRLTVV.

This chain's CDR3 is CASSLKPGLAGLGEQFF. CDR3 bases: TGTGCCAGCTCACTCAAGCCTGGTCTAGCGGGGCTCGGTGAGCAGTTCTTC. The chain links TRBV18 to TRBJ2-1; 9 bases are shared with TRBD2. The CDR3 extends over 17 amino acids. Trimming cost V 4 bases and J 9 bases; bases outside gene matches: 16. From germline, CDR1 is KGHSH and CDR2 LQKENI. Supplemented by reference TRBV18 and TRBJ2-1, the full variable domain reads NAGVMQNPRHLVRRRGQEARLRCSPMKGHSHVYWYRQLPEEGLKFMVYLQKENIIDESGMPKERFSAEFPKEGPSILRIQQVVRGDSAAYFCASSLKPGLAGLGEQFFGPGTRLTVL.

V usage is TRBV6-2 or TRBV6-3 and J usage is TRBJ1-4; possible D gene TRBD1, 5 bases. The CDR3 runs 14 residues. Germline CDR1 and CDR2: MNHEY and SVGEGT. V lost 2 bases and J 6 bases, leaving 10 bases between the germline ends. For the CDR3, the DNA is TGTGCCAGCAGTTACACGGGGACCTATGAAAAACTGTTTTTT. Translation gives CASSYTGTYEKLFF.

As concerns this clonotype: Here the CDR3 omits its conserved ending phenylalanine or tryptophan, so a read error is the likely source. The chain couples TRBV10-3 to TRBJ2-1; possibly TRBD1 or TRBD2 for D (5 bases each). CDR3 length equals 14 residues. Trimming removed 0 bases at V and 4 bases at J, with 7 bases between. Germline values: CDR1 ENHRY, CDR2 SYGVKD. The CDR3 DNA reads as TGTGCCATCAGTGAGTCCAGGGAGTACAATGAGCAGTTCTTG. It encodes CAISESREYNEQFL.

This CDR3 reads CASSRGLLNTGELFF. DNA of the CDR3: TGTGCCAGCAGTAGGGGACTCCTTAACACCGGGGAGCTGTTTTTT. The chain employs TRBV6-5 and TRBJ2-2; tentative D call: TRBD2 (6 bases). From germline, CDR1 is MNHEY and CDR2 SVGAGI. Trimming stripped 5 bases from V and 2 bases from J, with 12 bases between. CDR3 length equals 15 residues.

The CDR3 nucleotides are TGTGCCAGCAGTCCCCAGCGGGGGCTTTCCTACAATGAGCAGTTCTTC. Residues: CASSPQRGLSYNEQFF. This chain links TRBV12-3 or TRBV12-4 with TRBJ2-1; 8 bases are a match to TRBD2. The CDR3 sequence is 16 residues long. Trimming took 5 bases from V and 1 from J; bases not matched to a gene: 7.

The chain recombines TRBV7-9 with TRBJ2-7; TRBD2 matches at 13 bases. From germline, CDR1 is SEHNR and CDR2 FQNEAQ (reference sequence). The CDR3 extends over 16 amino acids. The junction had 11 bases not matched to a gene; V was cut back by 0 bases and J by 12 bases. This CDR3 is CASSLAVGLAGARLYF. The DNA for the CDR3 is TGTGCCAGCAGCTTAGCAGTAGGACTAGCGGGAGCCAGATTGTACTTC.

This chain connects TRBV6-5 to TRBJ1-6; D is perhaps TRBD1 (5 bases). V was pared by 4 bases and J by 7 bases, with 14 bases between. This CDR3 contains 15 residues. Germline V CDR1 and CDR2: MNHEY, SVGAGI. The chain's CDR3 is CASSLGTGQNSPLHF. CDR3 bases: TGTGCCAGCAGTTTAGGGACGGGGCAGAATTCACCCCTCCACTTT.

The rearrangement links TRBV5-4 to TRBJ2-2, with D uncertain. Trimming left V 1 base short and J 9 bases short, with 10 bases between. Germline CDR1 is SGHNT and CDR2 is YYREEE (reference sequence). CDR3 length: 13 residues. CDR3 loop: CASSLTDGRELFF. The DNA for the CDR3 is TGTGCCAGCAGCTTGACGGATGGCCGGGAGCTGTTTTTT.

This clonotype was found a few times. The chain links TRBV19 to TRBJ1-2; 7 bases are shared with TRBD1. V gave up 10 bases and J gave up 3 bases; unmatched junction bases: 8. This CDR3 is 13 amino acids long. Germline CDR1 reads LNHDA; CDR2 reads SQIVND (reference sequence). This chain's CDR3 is CATVGQGDYGYTF. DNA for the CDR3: TGTGCCACCGTCGGGCAGGGGGACTATGGCTACACCTTC. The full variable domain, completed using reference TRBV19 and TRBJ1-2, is DGGITQSPKYLFRKEGQNVTLSCEQNLNHDAMYWYRQDPGQGLRLIYYSQIVNDFQKGDIAEGYSVSREKKESFPLTVTSAQKNPTAFYLCATVGQGDYGYTFGSGTRLTVV.

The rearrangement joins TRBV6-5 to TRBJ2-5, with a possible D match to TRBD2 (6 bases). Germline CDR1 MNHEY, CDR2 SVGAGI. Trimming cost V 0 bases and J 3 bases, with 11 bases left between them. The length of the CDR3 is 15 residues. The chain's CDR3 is CASSYSPSAKETQYF. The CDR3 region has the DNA TGTGCCAGCAGTTACTCGCCTAGCGCAAAAGAGACCCAGTACTTC.

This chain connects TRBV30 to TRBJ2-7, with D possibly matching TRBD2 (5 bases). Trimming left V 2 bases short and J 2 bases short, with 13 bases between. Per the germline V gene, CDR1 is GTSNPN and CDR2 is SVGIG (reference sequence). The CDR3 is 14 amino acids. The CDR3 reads CAWSWTGITYEQYF. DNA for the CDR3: TGTGCCTGGAGTTGGACGGGGATCACCTACGAGCAGTACTTC.

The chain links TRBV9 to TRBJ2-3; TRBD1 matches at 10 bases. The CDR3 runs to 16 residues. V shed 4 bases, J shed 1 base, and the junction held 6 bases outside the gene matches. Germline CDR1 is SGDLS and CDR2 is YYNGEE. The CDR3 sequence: CASSFTGTGGTDTQYF. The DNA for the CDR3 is TGTGCCAGCAGCTTTACCGGGACAGGGGGCACAGATACGCAGTATTTT.

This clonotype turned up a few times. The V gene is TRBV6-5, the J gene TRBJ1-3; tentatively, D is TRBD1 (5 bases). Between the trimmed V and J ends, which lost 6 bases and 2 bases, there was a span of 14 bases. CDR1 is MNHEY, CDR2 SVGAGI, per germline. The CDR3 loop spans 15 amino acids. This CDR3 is CASSATDHAGNTIYF. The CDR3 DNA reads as TGTGCCAGCAGCGCGACAGATCACGCTGGAAACACCATATATTTT.

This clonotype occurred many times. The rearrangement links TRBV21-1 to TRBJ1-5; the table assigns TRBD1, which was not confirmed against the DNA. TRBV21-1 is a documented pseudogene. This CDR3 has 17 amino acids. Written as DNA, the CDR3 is TGTGCCAGCAGAACTCCCAGGGGAAACATTAGCAATCAGCCCCAGCATTTT. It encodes CASRTPRGNISNQPQHF.

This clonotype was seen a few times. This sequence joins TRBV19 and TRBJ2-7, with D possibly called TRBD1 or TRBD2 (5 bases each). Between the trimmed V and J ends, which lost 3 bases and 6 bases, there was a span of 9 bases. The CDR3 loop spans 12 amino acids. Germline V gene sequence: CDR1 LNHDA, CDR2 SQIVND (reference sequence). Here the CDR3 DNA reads TGTGCCAGTAGTATGACGGGGCGCGAGCAGTACTTC. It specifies CASSMTGREQYF.

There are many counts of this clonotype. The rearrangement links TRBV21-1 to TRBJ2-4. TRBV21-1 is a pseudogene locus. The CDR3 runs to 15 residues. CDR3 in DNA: TGTGCCAGCAGCAACGCGGGGGTAACCAAAAACATTCAGTACTTC. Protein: CASSNAGVTKNIQYF.

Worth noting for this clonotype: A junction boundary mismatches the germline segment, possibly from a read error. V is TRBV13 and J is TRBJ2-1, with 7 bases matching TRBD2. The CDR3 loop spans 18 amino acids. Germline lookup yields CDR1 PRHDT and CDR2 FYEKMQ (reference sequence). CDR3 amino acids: CASSPPPSGGSSYNEHFF. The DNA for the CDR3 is TGTGCCAGCAGCCCCCCCCCGAGTGGCGGGAGCTCCTACAATGAGCATTTCTTC.